These T cell receptor beta chains were read from a single sample in a study of CD8 T cells in ankylosing spondylitis. TCRdb re-derived calls from the 5' RACE reads in MiXCR, one entry per CDR3 protein. Here the sample spans some 220,000 distinct CDR3 sequences, just under 7.5% being singletons. Sequencing input: blood, either unsorted or a sorted T cell fraction (not recorded which). The source is a male donor with ankylosing spondylitis. Both conserved end residues are part of each CDR3. Size values are once, few and many counts, or a class for expanded clones, and some rows have none.

clone_size v_call cdr3_aa
many TRBV12-3/TRBV12-4 CASSPGTSGSRAKNIQYF
. TRBV9 CASGFSGAGNTIYF
many TRBV7-2 CASSFLDGYEQYF
many TRBV2 CASSHPGTGRSEAFF
many TRBV28 CASSFQGIFGATDTQYF
many TRBV4-1 CASSQGGGSYEQYF
many TRBV27 CASGPHYEQYF
many TRBV5-6 CASSLGTGYYEQYF
few TRBV2 CATPGGDGELFF
many TRBV5-1 CASSLTSGGSYEQYF
many TRBV13 CASSPSSTDTQYF
many TRBV10-3 CAISEGPRQETQYF
few TRBV23-1 CASMKDRPYEQYF
. TRBV15 CATSRDRSQSYSSTDTQYF
many TRBV27 CAISQGAGELFF
many TRBV7-9 CASSLTRDSPLHF
many TRBV27 CASSFGTGGDEQYF
many TRBV7-9 CASSQGQGTTNYGYTF
many TRBV27 CASSSRTDYEQYF
. TRBV28 CASRALRVNGPHEQFF
. TRBV7-2 CASSLSDWGYNEQFF
many TRBV10-1 CASSSRGLEQYF
many TRBV20-1 CSARHTSGASTDTQYF
many TRBV9 CASSVARNYGYTF
. TRBV27 CASSFGTDTYEQYF
many TRBV20-1 CSARGLGLNEQFF
few TRBV7-9 CASSPGYGEQYF
. TRBV9 CASSADRGRGGYTF
many TRBV15 CATSTPSLYQETQYF
many TRBV24-1 CATSDYSSGQPQHF
. TRBV9 CASSSNPKGALSGELFF
. TRBV4-3 CASSQVGSLGTGELFF
many TRBV25-1 CASRPGQRSQETQYF
many TRBV27 CASSFSRGNIYGYTF
many TRBV6-1 CASSPWTGSEEKLFF
few TRBV6-2/TRBV6-3 CASKTDSGLGYGYTF